These T cell receptor beta chains were read from a single sample in a study of T cell responses to AZD1222 COVID-19 vaccine. Method: immunoSEQ multiplex PCR; TCRdb's copy keeps in-frame clones and lacks some. The repertoire consists of tens of thousands of clones, with approximately 88% occurring once and the leading ten covering approximately 5.5%. The sample was peripheral blood, taken on day 0 of AZD1222 vaccination. The receptors stem from an adult in good health. Both conserved end residues are part of each CDR3. Fields, in order: D gene, clone size, V gene, J gene, CDR3 protein, CDR3 DNA. The D gene is left open where the match is weak. Some rows have no size entry. The others give once, few or many, or a class for an expanded clone.

d_call: NA
clone_size: NA
v_call: TRBV12-3/TRBV12-4
j_call: TRBJ1-3
cdr3_aa: CASSLNSGNTIYF
cdr3_nt: TGTGCCAGCAGTTTGAACTCTGGAAACACCATATATTTT

d_call: NA
clone_size: NA
v_call: TRBV9
j_call: TRBJ1-3
cdr3_aa: CASSPGGSGNTIYF
cdr3_nt: TGTGCCAGCAGCCCCGGAGGCTCTGGAAACACCATATATTTT

d_call: TRBD1
clone_size: NA
v_call: TRBV6-5
j_call: TRBJ1-3
cdr3_aa: CASSSTGGYGNTIYF
cdr3_nt: TGTGCCAGCAGCTCTACAGGGGGCTATGGAAACACCATATATTTT

d_call: TRBD1
clone_size: NA
v_call: TRBV28
j_call: TRBJ1-2
cdr3_aa: CASSLRGGTGGYGYTF
cdr3_nt: TGTGCCAGCAGTTTAAGGGGTGGAACAGGGGGCTATGGCTACACCTTC

d_call: NA
clone_size: NA
v_call: TRBV19
j_call: TRBJ2-7
cdr3_aa: CASRQGRSYEQYF
cdr3_nt: TGTGCCAGTAGGCAGGGACGCTCCTACGAGCAGTACTTC

d_call: TRBD2
clone_size: once
v_call: TRBV2
j_call: TRBJ2-7
cdr3_aa: CASLPGGSYEQYF
cdr3_nt: TGTGCCAGTCTACCGGGAGGCTCCTACGAGCAGTACTTC

d_call: NA
clone_size: NA
v_call: TRBV19
j_call: TRBJ2-1
cdr3_aa: CATTQRSGGNYNEQFF
cdr3_nt: TGTGCCACAACCCAAAGAAGCGGAGGAAACTACAATGAGCAGTTCTTC

d_call: NA
clone_size: NA
v_call: TRBV7-8
j_call: TRBJ2-7
cdr3_aa: CASTLRRGSSYEQYF
cdr3_nt: TGTGCCAGCACCCTTAGGCGGGGATCCTCCTACGAGCAGTACTTC

d_call: NA
clone_size: NA
v_call: TRBV7-2
j_call: TRBJ1-2
cdr3_aa: CASSLVGRHYGYTF
cdr3_nt: TGTGCCAGCAGCTTAGTAGGACGGCACTATGGCTACACCTTC

d_call: TRBD2
clone_size: NA
v_call: TRBV2
j_call: TRBJ2-2
cdr3_aa: CASSEFGGGRSTGELFF
cdr3_nt: TGTGCCAGCAGTGAATTTGGCGGGGGGCGCAGCACCGGGGAGCTGTTTTTT

d_call: NA
clone_size: few
v_call: TRBV3-1/TRBV3-2
j_call: TRBJ1-5
cdr3_aa: CASSPTSSNQPQHF
cdr3_nt: TGTGCCAGCAGCCCGACCAGCAGCAATCAGCCCCAGCATTTT

d_call: TRBD1
clone_size: few
v_call: TRBV19
j_call: TRBJ2-2
cdr3_aa: CASTRDREAGELFF
cdr3_nt: TGTGCCAGTACCAGGGACAGGGAGGCCGGGGAGCTGTTTTTT

d_call: TRBD1
clone_size: once
v_call: TRBV5-1
j_call: TRBJ2-1
cdr3_aa: CASSLLSDRSKSYNEQFF
cdr3_nt: TGCGCCAGCAGCTTGTTGTCGGACAGGTCAAAATCCTACAATGAGCAGTTCTTC

d_call: NA
clone_size: NA
v_call: TRBV27
j_call: TRBJ2-1
cdr3_aa: CASSPRVRTSYWSYNEQFF
cdr3_nt: TGTGCCAGCAGTCCCCGGGTCCGGACCAGTTATTGGTCCTACAATGAGCAGTTCTTC

d_call: NA
clone_size: few
v_call: TRBV6-5
j_call: TRBJ1-1
cdr3_aa: CASSKQVNTEAFF
cdr3_nt: TGTGCCAGCAGTAAACAGGTCAACACTGAAGCTTTCTTT

d_call: NA
clone_size: NA
v_call: TRBV27
j_call: TRBJ2-2
cdr3_aa: CASTPVATGELFF
cdr3_nt: TGTGCCAGCACCCCCGTTGCCACCGGGGAGCTGTTTTTT

d_call: TRBD1
clone_size: NA
v_call: TRBV27
j_call: TRBJ1-1
cdr3_aa: CASSFETGEGRGTEAFF
cdr3_nt: TGTGCCAGCAGTTTTGAGACAGGGGAAGGTCGGGGTACTGAAGCTTTCTTT

d_call: NA
clone_size: NA
v_call: TRBV18
j_call: TRBJ2-5
cdr3_aa: CASSPPEGETQYF
cdr3_nt: TGTGCCAGCTCACCACCCGAGGGGGAGACCCAGTACTTC

d_call: TRBD1
clone_size: NA
v_call: TRBV7-8
j_call: TRBJ2-7
cdr3_aa: CASSFSGTGSYEQYF
cdr3_nt: TGTGCCAGCAGCTTTTCCGGGACAGGATCCTACGAGCAGTACTTC

d_call: NA
clone_size: NA
v_call: TRBV5-4
j_call: TRBJ2-3
cdr3_aa: CASSSTGPENTQYF
cdr3_nt: TGTGCCAGCAGCTCCACGGGGCCAGAAAATACGCAGTATTTT

d_call: NA
clone_size: NA
v_call: TRBV27
j_call: TRBJ2-3
cdr3_aa: CASSLNGDTQYF
cdr3_nt: TGTGCCAGCAGTTTAAACGGGGATACGCAGTATTTT

d_call: TRBD1
clone_size: NA
v_call: TRBV28
j_call: TRBJ2-1
cdr3_aa: CASSLPGQGARVRTYNEQFF
cdr3_nt: TGTGCCAGCAGTTTACCGGGACAGGGGGCGCGAGTAAGGACCTACAATGAGCAGTTCTTC

d_call: NA
clone_size: NA
v_call: TRBV28
j_call: TRBJ1-2
cdr3_aa: CASHLDGNYGYTF
cdr3_nt: TGTGCCAGCCATCTGGACGGGAACTATGGCTACACCTTC

d_call: NA
clone_size: NA
v_call: TRBV4-3
j_call: TRBJ1-2
cdr3_aa: CASSQTFGGINYGYTF
cdr3_nt: TGCGCCAGCAGCCAAACATTCGGCGGAATAAACTATGGCTACACCTTC

d_call: NA
clone_size: few
v_call: TRBV7-8
j_call: TRBJ1-2
cdr3_aa: CASSLSGVGQGYGYTF
cdr3_nt: TGTGCCAGCAGCTTATCGGGTGTAGGGCAGGGGTATGGCTACACCTTC

d_call: NA
clone_size: once
v_call: TRBV3-1/TRBV3-2
j_call: TRBJ2-7
cdr3_aa: CASSPRGGLTTYEQYF
cdr3_nt: TGTGCCAGCAGCCCTCGAGGTGGGCTGACGACCTACGAGCAGTACTTC

d_call: TRBD1
clone_size: NA
v_call: TRBV28
j_call: TRBJ2-7
cdr3_aa: CASSDNPGQAYEQYF
cdr3_nt: TGTGCCAGCAGCGATAACCCGGGACAGGCGTACGAGCAGTACTTC

d_call: NA
clone_size: NA
v_call: TRBV21-1
j_call: TRBJ2-1
cdr3_aa: CASSKDAFPGVNEQFF
cdr3_nt: TGTGCCAGCAGCAAAGACGCGTTCCCAGGGGTCAATGAGCAGTTCTTC

d_call: NA
clone_size: NA
v_call: TRBV25-1
j_call: TRBJ2-2
cdr3_aa: CASSEPGPLTGELFF
cdr3_nt: TGTGCCAGCAGTGAACCAGGACCGTTAACCGGGGAGCTGTTTTTT

d_call: NA
clone_size: NA
v_call: TRBV10-2
j_call: TRBJ1-1
cdr3_aa: CASSEYVNTEAFF
cdr3_nt: TGCGCCAGCAGTGAGTATGTTAACACTGAAGCTTTCTTT

d_call: NA
clone_size: NA
v_call: TRBV7-8
j_call: TRBJ1-6
cdr3_aa: CASSLGQLINSPLHF
cdr3_nt: TGTGCCAGCAGCTTAGGGCAGCTAATTAATTCACCCCTCCACTTT

d_call: TRBD2
clone_size: NA
v_call: TRBV19
j_call: TRBJ2-2
cdr3_aa: CASSSRTSLIGELFF
cdr3_nt: TGTGCCAGTAGTTCTAGGACTAGCTTAATTGGGGAGCTGTTTTTT

d_call: TRBD2
clone_size: few
v_call: TRBV5-1
j_call: TRBJ2-1
cdr3_aa: CASSLLAGVSNEQFF
cdr3_nt: TGCGCCAGCAGCTTACTAGCGGGAGTTTCAAATGAGCAGTTCTTC

d_call: TRBD2
clone_size: NA
v_call: TRBV7-3
j_call: TRBJ2-3
cdr3_aa: CASSLTTLTAGAVDTQYF
cdr3_nt: TGTGCCAGCAGCTTAACCACCTTAACAGCGGGAGCCGTAGATACGCAGTATTTT

d_call: TRBD1
clone_size: NA
v_call: TRBV6-1
j_call: TRBJ1-2
cdr3_aa: CASSEVGRGQGYGYTF
cdr3_nt: TGTGCCAGCAGTGAAGTGGGGAGGGGGCAGGGCTATGGCTACACCTTC

d_call: NA
clone_size: NA
v_call: TRBV19
j_call: TRBJ2-1
cdr3_aa: CASSARLYEQFF
cdr3_nt: TGTGCCAGTAGTGCTCGACTCTACGAGCAGTTCTTC

d_call: NA
clone_size: NA
v_call: TRBV2
j_call: TRBJ2-2
cdr3_aa: CASSEVTGLTGELFF
cdr3_nt: TGTGCCAGCAGTGAGGTCACAGGTTTAACCGGGGAGCTGTTTTTT

d_call: NA
clone_size: NA
v_call: TRBV4-3
j_call: TRBJ2-2
cdr3_aa: CASSQGIAANTGELFF
cdr3_nt: TGCGCCAGCAGCCAAGGGATAGCGGCGAACACCGGGGAGCTGTTTTTT

d_call: TRBD1
clone_size: NA
v_call: TRBV5-6
j_call: TRBJ1-1
cdr3_aa: CASSIGTVRGTEAFF
cdr3_nt: TGTGCCAGCAGCATCGGGACAGTTCGGGGGACTGAAGCTTTCTTT

d_call: TRBD1
clone_size: NA
v_call: TRBV18
j_call: TRBJ2-6
cdr3_aa: CASMDRGGSLSGANVLTF
cdr3_nt: TGTGCCAGCATGGACAGGGGAGGGTCCCTCTCTGGGGCCAACGTCCTGACTTTC

d_call: NA
clone_size: NA
v_call: TRBV19
j_call: TRBJ2-2
cdr3_aa: CASSDNRFTGELFF
cdr3_nt: TGTGCCAGTAGTGATAACAGGTTCACCGGGGAGCTGTTTTTT

d_call: NA
clone_size: NA
v_call: TRBV5-1
j_call: TRBJ2-3
cdr3_aa: CASEVLGLSTDTQYF
cdr3_nt: TGCGCCAGCGAAGTTTTGGGACTCAGCACAGATACGCAGTATTTT

d_call: NA
clone_size: NA
v_call: TRBV7-8
j_call: TRBJ2-3
cdr3_aa: CASSLASGSTDTQYF
cdr3_nt: TGTGCCAGCAGCTTAGCTAGCGGTAGCACAGATACGCAGTATTTT

d_call: TRBD1
clone_size: NA
v_call: TRBV9
j_call: TRBJ1-2
cdr3_aa: CASSPRGQGIDYGYTF
cdr3_nt: TGTGCCAGCAGCCCACGGGGACAGGGCATCGACTATGGCTACACCTTC

d_call: NA
clone_size: once
v_call: TRBV5-1
j_call: TRBJ2-5
cdr3_aa: CASSLGFFQETQYF
cdr3_nt: TGCGCCAGCAGCTTGGGGTTTTTCCAAGAGACCCAGTACTTC

d_call: NA
clone_size: few
v_call: TRBV18
j_call: TRBJ1-4
cdr3_aa: CASSPNWEAANEKLFF
cdr3_nt: TGTGCCAGCTCACCAAATTGGGAGGCGGCTAATGAAAAACTGTTTTTT

d_call: NA
clone_size: NA
v_call: TRBV5-4
j_call: TRBJ1-1
cdr3_aa: CASSLQGKRQSFF
cdr3_nt: TGTGCCAGCAGCTTGCAGGGAAAACGTCAGTCTTTCTTT

d_call: TRBD2
clone_size: NA
v_call: TRBV5-1
j_call: TRBJ2-2
cdr3_aa: CASSLPGTRAGELFF
cdr3_nt: TGCGCCAGCAGCTTGCCCGGGACTAGGGCCGGGGAGCTGTTTTTT

d_call: NA
clone_size: NA
v_call: TRBV20-1
j_call: TRBJ1-5
cdr3_aa: CSASSFRGRYSNQPQHF
cdr3_nt: TGCAGTGCTAGTAGCTTCAGGGGACGATATAGCAATCAGCCCCAGCATTTT

d_call: TRBD2
clone_size: NA
v_call: TRBV4-2
j_call: TRBJ2-2
cdr3_aa: CASSQGGGLAGAEELFF
cdr3_nt: TGTGCCAGCAGCCAGGGGGGAGGACTAGCGGGAGCTGAGGAGCTGTTTTTT

d_call: TRBD2
clone_size: NA
v_call: TRBV28
j_call: TRBJ2-1
cdr3_aa: CASKMGGGRALEQFF
cdr3_nt: TGTGCCAGCAAGATGGGCGGCGGGAGGGCCCTCGAGCAGTTCTTC

d_call: NA
clone_size: NA
v_call: TRBV27
j_call: TRBJ1-5
cdr3_aa: CASSLWGDSNQPQHF
cdr3_nt: TGTGCCAGCAGTTTATGGGGGGATAGCAATCAGCCCCAGCATTTT

d_call: NA
clone_size: NA
v_call: TRBV3-1/TRBV3-2
j_call: TRBJ1-2
cdr3_aa: CASSQGQADYGYTF
cdr3_nt: TGTGCCAGCAGCCAAGGGCAGGCGGACTATGGCTACACCTTC

d_call: TRBD1
clone_size: NA
v_call: TRBV24-1
j_call: TRBJ1-4
cdr3_aa: CATRGNNLGQGPEKLFF
cdr3_nt: TGTGCCACCAGGGGAAATAACCTAGGACAGGGGCCCGAAAAACTGTTTTTT

d_call: NA
clone_size: NA
v_call: TRBV5-6
j_call: TRBJ2-7
cdr3_aa: CASRPGISYEQYF
cdr3_nt: TGTGCCAGCAGGCCCGGGATTTCCTACGAGCAGTACTTC